This record concerns one T cell receptor beta chain sequence. The repertoire was sequenced with immunoSEQ multiplex PCR; TCRdb's copy has only in-frame clones and lacks some. The sample carries roughly 25,000 clones, about 83% recorded once. The sample belongs to a study of PD-1 blockade in mismatch repair-deficient tumors. The germline V and J ends were trimmed by 1 base and 0 bases, with 7 bases remaining between them. This CDR3 region has 16 residues. Germline V gene sequence: CDR1 MNHNS, CDR2 SASEGT. TCRs were sequenced from a few patients responding to pembrolizumab. The sequencing here drew on peripheral blood, taken 12 weeks after starting pembrolizumab. The chain employs TRBV6-1 and TRBJ2-6; D is undetermined. The receptor comes from an adult with mismatch repair-deficient cancer. The CDR3 here is CASSEEDGSGANVLTF. The CDR3 region has the DNA TGTGCCAGCAGTGAAGAGGACGGCTCTGGGGCCAACGTCCTGACTTTC.